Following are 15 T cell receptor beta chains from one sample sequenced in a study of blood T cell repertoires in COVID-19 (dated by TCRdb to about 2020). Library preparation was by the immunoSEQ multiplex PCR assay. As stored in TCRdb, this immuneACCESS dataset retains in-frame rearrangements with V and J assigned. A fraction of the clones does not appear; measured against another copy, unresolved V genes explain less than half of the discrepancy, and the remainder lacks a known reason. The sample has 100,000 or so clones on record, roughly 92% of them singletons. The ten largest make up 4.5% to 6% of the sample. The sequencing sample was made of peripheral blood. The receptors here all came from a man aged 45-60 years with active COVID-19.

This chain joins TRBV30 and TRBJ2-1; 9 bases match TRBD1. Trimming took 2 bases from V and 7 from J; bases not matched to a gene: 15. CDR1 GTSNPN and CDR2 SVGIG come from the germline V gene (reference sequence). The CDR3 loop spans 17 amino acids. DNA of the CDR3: TGTGCCTGGAGTCTAAGACTGGGACAGGGATTTCTTAATGAGCAGTTCTTC. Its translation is CAWSLRLGQGFLNEQFF.

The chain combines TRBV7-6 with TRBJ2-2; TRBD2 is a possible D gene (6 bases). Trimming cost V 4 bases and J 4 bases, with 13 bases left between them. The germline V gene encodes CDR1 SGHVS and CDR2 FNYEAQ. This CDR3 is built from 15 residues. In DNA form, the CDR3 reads TGTGCCAGCAGCTCCCTTCCCGGGGGCACCGGGGAGCTGTTTTTT. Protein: CASSSLPGGTGELFF.

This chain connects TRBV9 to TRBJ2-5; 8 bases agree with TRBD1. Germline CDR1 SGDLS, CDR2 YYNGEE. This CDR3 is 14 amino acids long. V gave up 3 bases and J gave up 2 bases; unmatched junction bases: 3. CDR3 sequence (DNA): TGTGCCAGCAGCGCCGGGACAGGTCAAGAGACCCAGTACTTC. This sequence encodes CASSAGTGQETQYF.

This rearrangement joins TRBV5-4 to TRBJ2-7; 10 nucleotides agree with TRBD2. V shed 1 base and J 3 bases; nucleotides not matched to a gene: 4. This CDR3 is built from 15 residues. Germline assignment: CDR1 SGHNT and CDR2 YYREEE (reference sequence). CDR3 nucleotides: TGTGCCAGCAGCTTGTCGCTAGCGGGAGACTACGAGCAGTACTTC. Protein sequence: CASSLSLAGDYEQYF. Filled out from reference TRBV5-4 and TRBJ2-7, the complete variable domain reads ETGVTQSPTHLIKTRGQQVTLRCSSQSGHNTVSWYQQALGQGPQFIFQYYREEENGRGNFPPRFSGLQFPNYSSELNVNALELDDSALYLCASSLSLAGDYEQYFGPGTRLTVT.

DNA of the CDR3: TGCGCCAGCACCCTGAACCTAGCGGGAAGCCCTGGGGAGCAGTTCTTC. It specifies CASTLNLAGSPGEQFF. V usage is TRBV5-1 and J usage is TRBJ2-1; 9 bases are shared with TRBD2. V was pared by 6 bases and J by 10 bases, with 17 bases of the junction left unmatched. This CDR3 has 16 residues. Germline CDR1 reads SGHRS; CDR2 reads YFSETQ.

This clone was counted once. CDR3 nucleotides: TGTGCCAGCAGTTATAGCACGACTTACGAGCAGTACTTC. It encodes CASSYSTTYEQYF. The V gene is TRBV12-3 or TRBV12-4, the J gene TRBJ2-7; D not resolved. This CDR3 has 13 residues. V gave up 4 bases and J gave up 4 bases, with 11 bases separating them.

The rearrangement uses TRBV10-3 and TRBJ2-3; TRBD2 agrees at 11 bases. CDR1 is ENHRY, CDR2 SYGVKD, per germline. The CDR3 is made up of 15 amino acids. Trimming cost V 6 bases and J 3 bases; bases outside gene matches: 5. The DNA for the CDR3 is TGTGCCATCAGGGGGGGACTAGCGGAAACAGATACGCAGTATTTT. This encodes CAIRGGLAETDTQYF.

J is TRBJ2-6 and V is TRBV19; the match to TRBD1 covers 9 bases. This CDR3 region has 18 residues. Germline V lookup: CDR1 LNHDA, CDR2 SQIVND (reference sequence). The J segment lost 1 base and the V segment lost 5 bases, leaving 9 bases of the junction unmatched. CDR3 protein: CASSAGQGIGSGANVLTF. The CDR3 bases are TGTGCCAGTAGTGCCGGACAGGGGATAGGGTCTGGGGCCAACGTCCTGACTTTC.

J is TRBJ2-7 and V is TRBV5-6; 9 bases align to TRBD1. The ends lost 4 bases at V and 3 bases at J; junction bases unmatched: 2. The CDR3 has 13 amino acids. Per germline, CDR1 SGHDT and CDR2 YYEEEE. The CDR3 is CASSRGQGYEQYF. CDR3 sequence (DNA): TGTGCCAGCAGCCGGGGACAGGGCTACGAGCAGTACTTC.

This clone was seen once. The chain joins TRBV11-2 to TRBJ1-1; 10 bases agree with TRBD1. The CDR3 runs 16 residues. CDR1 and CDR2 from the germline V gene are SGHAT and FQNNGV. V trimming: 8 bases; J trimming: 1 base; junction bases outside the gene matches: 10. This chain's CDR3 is CASRRTGGVENTEAFF. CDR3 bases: TGTGCCAGCCGCCGGACAGGGGGGGTCGAGAACACTGAAGCTTTCTTT.

CDR3 amino acids: CASSESDQPQHF. CDR3 nucleotides: TGTGCCAGCAGTGAGTCGGATCAGCCCCAGCATTTT. The chain couples TRBV6-1 to TRBJ1-5, with D unresolved. Trimming cost V 3 bases and J 5 bases, with 5 bases left between them. CDR1 is MNHNS, CDR2 SASEGT, per germline. The CDR3 extends over 12 amino acids.

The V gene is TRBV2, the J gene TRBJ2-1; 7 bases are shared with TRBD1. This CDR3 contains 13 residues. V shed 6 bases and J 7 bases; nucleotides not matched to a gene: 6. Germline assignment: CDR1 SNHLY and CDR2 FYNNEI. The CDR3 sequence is CASRANRGNEQFF. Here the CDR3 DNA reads TGTGCCAGCAGGGCTAACAGGGGAAATGAGCAGTTCTTC.

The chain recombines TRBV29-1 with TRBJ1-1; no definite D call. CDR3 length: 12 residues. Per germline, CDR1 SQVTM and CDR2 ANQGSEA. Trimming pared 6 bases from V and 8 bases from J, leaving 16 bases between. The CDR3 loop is CSVDPGLREAFF. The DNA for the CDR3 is TGCAGCGTCGATCCAGGTCTCAGAGAAGCTTTCTTT. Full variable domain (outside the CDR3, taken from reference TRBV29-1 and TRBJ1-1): SAVISQKPSRDICQRGTSLTIQCQVDSQVTMMFWYRQQPGQSLTLIATANQGSEATYESGFVIDKFPISRPNLTFSTLTVSNMSPEDSSIYLCSVDPGLREAFFGQGTRLTVV.

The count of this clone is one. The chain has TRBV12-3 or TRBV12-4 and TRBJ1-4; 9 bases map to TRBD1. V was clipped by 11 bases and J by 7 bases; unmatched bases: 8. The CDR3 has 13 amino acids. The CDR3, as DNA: TGTGCCTCCACAGGGGGCTGGGCTGAAAAACTGTTTTTT. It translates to CASTGGWAEKLFF.

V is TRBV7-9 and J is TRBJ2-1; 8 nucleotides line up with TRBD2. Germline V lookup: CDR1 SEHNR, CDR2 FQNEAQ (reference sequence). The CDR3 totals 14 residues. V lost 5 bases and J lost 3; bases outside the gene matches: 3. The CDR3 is CASSPAGVYNEQFF. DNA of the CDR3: TGTGCCAGCAGCCCAGCGGGGGTCTACAATGAGCAGTTCTTC.